This T cell receptor (beta chain) was recorded in a study of response to subunit inactivated influenza vaccine. This CDR3 region has 14 residues. V lost 5 bases to trimming and J lost 1 base; unmatched junction nucleotides: 5. Germline V gene lookup returns CDR1 SGHTA and CDR2 FQGNSA. TCRdb ran MiXCR on the RT-PCR reads and lists one entry per CDR3 protein. The repertoire holds some 300,000 distinct CDR3 sequences, with approximately 21% as singletons. The chain carries TRBV7-2 and TRBJ2-7; 7 bases map to TRBD1. The sequence derives from a man aged 45 to 70 who received an inactivated influenza vaccine. The starting material was PBMCs from blood, obtained less than 22 months after vaccination. The CDR3 protein is CASSQRGQSYEQYF. In DNA form, the CDR3 reads TGTGCCAGCAGCCAACGGGGACAGTCCTACGAGCAGTACTTC.